These 11 T cell receptor beta chains originate from one sample sequenced in a study of T cells in Graves' hyperthyroidism and ophthalmopathy. Template material for amplifying TCR beta CDR3 regions consisted of RNA transcripts. In the first-round RT-PCR of the TCR CDR3, the HTBI primer set was used. TCRdb redid the calling of the multiplex PCR reads with MiXCR, one entry per CDR3 protein. The repertoire holds roughly 500,000 distinct CDR3 sequences, 46% seen once, with about two fifths in the top ten. The sample comprised peripheral blood or thyroid tissue (not recorded which). The receptors come from an adult woman with Graves' disease, either hyperthyroidism or ophthalmopathy (not recorded which).

The chain is built from TRBV7-3 and TRBJ2-7; 11 nucleotides agree with TRBD2. With V trimmed by 5 bases and J by 5 bases, 8 bases remained unmatched. Germline assignment: CDR1 SGHTA and CDR2 FQGTGA. The CDR3 runs to 15 residues. CDR3 residues: CASSISGLAADEQYF. The DNA of the CDR3 is TGTGCCAGCAGCATCTCGGGACTAGCGGCAGACGAGCAGTACTTC.

V gene TRBV7-8 combines with J gene TRBJ2-7; 13 bases are shared with TRBD2. The CDR3 length is 15 residues. The germline V gene encodes CDR1 SGHVS and CDR2 FQNEAQ. After removal of 7 bases from V and 5 bases from J, the junction contained 8 bases not matched to a gene. CDR3 region: CASNSRTSGSDEQYF. CDR3 in DNA: TGTGCCAGCAATTCCCGGACTAGCGGGAGCGACGAGCAGTACTTC.

This chain links TRBV20-1 with TRBJ2-7, with 8 positions matching TRBD2. With 2 bases clipped from V and 3 bases from J, the junction kept 9 bases outside the gene matches. CDR3 length: 15 residues. The V gene's germline CDR1 is DFQATT and CDR2 SNEGSKA (reference sequence). The CDR3 coding sequence is TGCAGTGCTAGACTGGGACTAGTTAACGGCTACGAGCAGTACTTC. Translated, it gives CSARLGLVNGYEQYF.

This clonotype occurred many times. The V gene is TRBV7-9, the J gene TRBJ1-2; D is undetermined. Trimming removed 2 bases at V and 8 bases at J, with 15 bases between. The CDR3 is 14 amino acids. From germline, CDR1 is SEHNR and CDR2 FQNEAQ (reference sequence). The CDR3 bases are TGTGCCAGCAGCTTATTGTGGGAGGGCACCGGCTACACCTTC. Translating gives CASSLLWEGTGYTF.

The gene calls are TRBV5-1 and TRBJ2-7; TRBD1 aligns across 8 bases. With 0 bases clipped from V and 6 bases from J, the junction kept 5 bases outside the gene matches. CDR3 size: 14 residues. Germline CDR1 SGHRS, CDR2 YFSETQ. The CDR3 bases are TGCGCCAGCAGCTTGGGCAGGGGGCTCGTCGAGCAGTACTTC. Protein sequence: CASSLGRGLVEQYF. The full variable domain, in which reference TRBV5-1 and TRBJ2-7 provide the parts outside the CDR3, is KAGVTQTPRYLIKTRGQQVTLSCSPISGHRSVSWYQQTPGQGLQFLFEYFSETQRNKGNFPGRFSGRQFSNSRSEMNVSTLELGDSALYLCASSLGRGLVEQYFGPGTRLTVT.

This sequence joins TRBV11-2 and TRBJ2-5; D may be TRBD1 or TRBD2 (5 bases each). Germline CDR1 and CDR2: SGHAT and FQNNGV. V gave up 5 bases and J gave up 1 base, with 17 bases separating them. The length of the CDR3 is 16 residues. For the CDR3, the DNA is TGTGCCAGCAGCGTGGGACGGTGGGGTACCCAAGAGACCCAGTACTTC. Protein: CASSVGRWGTQETQYF.

The rearrangement uses TRBV27 and TRBJ1-1; the match to TRBD1 covers 8 bases. The J call may not be correct, given that the DNA end is closer to TRBJ1-4. CDR1 and CDR2 from the germline V gene are MNHEY and SMNVEV (reference sequence). This CDR3 is built from 16 residues. The chain's CDR3 is CASSLRFGTGNEKLFF. The CDR3 nucleotides read TGTGCCAGCAGTTTAAGGTTCGGGACAGGCAATGAAAAACTGTTTTTT.

About this clonotype itself: One end of the junction is discordant with germline, which a read error may explain. This chain uses TRBV7-9 with TRBJ1-1; no reliable D call. Germline CDR1 SEHNR, CDR2 FQNEAQ (reference sequence). The CDR3 totals 14 residues. The CDR3 DNA sequence: TGTGCCAGCAGCCCCCGGACGGAAAACACTGGAGCTTTCTTT. Protein: CASSPRTENTGAFF. Complete variable domain (other parts from reference TRBV7-9 and TRBJ1-1): DTGVSQNPRHKITKRGQNVTFRCDPISEHNRLYWYRQTLGQGPEFLTYFQNEAQLEKSRLLSDRFSAERPKGSFSTLEIQRTEQGDSAMYLCASSPRTENTGAFFGQGTRLTVV.

The chain has TRBV7-9 and TRBJ2-7; TRBD1 is a possible D gene (6 bases). V was pared by 5 bases and J by 6 bases, with 20 bases between. This CDR3 comprises 15 residues. CDR1 and CDR2 from the germline V gene are SEHNR and FQNEAQ (reference sequence). CDR3 sequence reads: CASSQDGHRVREQYF. The CDR3 DNA reads TGTGCCAGCAGCCAAGACGGCCACAGGGTGCGCGAGCAGTACTTC.

The chain links TRBV20-1 to TRBJ2-7, with TRBD2 identical over 10 bases. Germline CDR1 DFQATT, CDR2 SNEGSKA (reference sequence). The CDR3 covers 13 residues. V trimming: 6 bases; J trimming: 5 bases; junction bases outside the gene matches: 7. The CDR3 sequence is CSADSGTSDEQYF. The CDR3 DNA follows: TGCAGTGCGGACTCCGGGACTAGCGACGAGCAGTACTTC.

This clonotype appeared a few times. V gene TRBV7-3 combines with J gene TRBJ1-6; no clear D gene. Trimming left V 3 bases short and J 0 bases short, with 6 bases between. This CDR3 is built from 15 residues. Germline V lookup: CDR1 SGHTA, CDR2 FQGTGA. The CDR3, as DNA: TGTGCCAGCAGCTTGTACAGCTCCTATAATTCACCCCTCCACTTT. Amino acid sequence: CASSLYSSYNSPLHF. Supplemented by reference TRBV7-3 and TRBJ1-6, the full variable domain reads GAGVSQTPSNKVTEKGKYVELRCDPISGHTALYWYRQSLGQGPEFLIYFQGTGAADDSGLPNDRFFAVRPEGSVSTLKIQRTERGDSAVYLCASSLYSSYNSPLHFGNGTRLTVT.